One and the same sample provided the 11 T cell receptor beta chains below, sequenced in a study of blood T cell repertoires in COVID-19. Some clones are missing from TCRdb's copy, which holds only in-frame ones; the method was immunoSEQ multiplex PCR. The data contain 100,000 to 150,000 clones, approximately 90% of them seen just once; the ten biggest clones take up more than 1.5%. Sequenced material: peripheral blood. The receptor source for this set is a human donor in a cohort sampled during active COVID-19.

In this sample, this clone turned up a few times. This chain links TRBV13 with TRBJ2-2; 7 nucleotides align to TRBD2. Unmatched junction bases numbered 2, after V lost 5 bases and J lost 5 bases. In germline, CDR1 is PRHDT, CDR2 FYEKMQ (reference sequence). The CDR3 contains 13 residues. CDR3 in amino acids: CASSRAGTGELFF. CDR3 DNA: TGTGCCAGCAGCCGAGCGGGAACCGGGGAGCTGTTTTTT.

In this sample, this clone turned up once. This sequence joins TRBV11-2 and TRBJ2-1, with TRBD2 matching 13 bases. Germline assignment: CDR1 SGHAT and CDR2 FQNNGV. V shed 1 base and J 9 bases; nucleotides not matched to a gene: 3. CDR3 length: 15 amino acids. The CDR3 reads CASSLVTSGRGEQFF. CDR3 nucleotides: TGTGCCAGCAGCTTAGTAACTAGCGGGAGGGGTGAGCAGTTCTTC.

The gene calls are TRBV3-1 (or the pseudogene TRBV3-2) and TRBJ2-2; D remains ambiguous. The germline V gene has CDR1 LGHDT and CDR2 YNNKEL (reference sequence). This CDR3 has 16 amino acids. V was clipped by 5 bases and J by 4 bases, with 17 bases between them. The CDR3 DNA reads as TGTGCCAGCAGCTTCCGGTTGTATCGGAGCACCGGGGAGCTGTTTTTT. Its translation is CASSFRLYRSTGELFF.

The V gene is TRBV5-6, the J gene TRBJ2-1, with D possibly TRBD1 on 5 matching bases. CDR3 size: 13 residues. Deletions cut 4 bases from V and 8 bases from J, with 13 bases between. Germline V gives CDR1 SGHDT, CDR2 YYEEEE. CDR3 coding DNA: TGTGCCAGCAGCCCCCCCGCAGGGTATGAGCAGTTCTTC. Protein sequence: CASSPPAGYEQFF.

In this sample, this clone turned up a few times. This sequence joins TRBV7-6 and TRBJ2-7; D might be TRBD2 (6 bases). Germline lookup yields CDR1 SGHVS and CDR2 FNYEAQ. The CDR3 contains 13 residues. Trimming shortened V by 4 bases and J by 6 bases, and 13 bases separated the two germline ends. The CDR3 sequence is CASSSERGSEQYF. CDR3 nucleotide sequence: TGTGCCAGCAGCTCCGAACGGGGGAGCGAGCAGTACTTC. The complete variable domain, with remaining parts taken from reference TRBV7-6 and TRBJ2-7, reads GAGVSQSPRYKVTKRGQDVALRCDPISGHVSLYWYRQALGQGPEFLTYFNYEAQQDKSGLPNDRFSAERPEGSISTLTIQRTEQRDSAMYRCASSSERGSEQYFGPGTRLTVT.

This clone was detected only a few times. The genes are TRBV7-9 and TRBJ1-1; 8 nucleotides align to TRBD1. The germline CDR1 and CDR2 sequences are SEHNR and FQNEAQ (reference sequence). Losses at the gene ends were 3 bases for V and 3 bases for J; bases not matched to a gene: 15. This CDR3 has 18 amino acids. The CDR3 coding sequence is TGTGCCAGCAGCTTGTCGAACAGGGGGTTGAGGGACGACACTGAAGCTTTCTTT. Its protein product is CASSLSNRGLRDDTEAFF.

In its sample, this clone was seen once. This chain links TRBV27 with TRBJ2-6; D remains ambiguous. The CDR3 is 17 amino acids. V was clipped by 5 bases and J by 4 bases, with 18 bases between them. Germline lookup yields CDR1 MNHEY and CDR2 SMNVEV (reference sequence). Written as DNA, the CDR3 is TGTGCCAGCAGTCCTCCCCTTTTGGTTGCGGGGGCCAACGTCCTGACTTTC. This translates into CASSPPLLVAGANVLTF.

The DNA for the CDR3 is TGCAGTGCTAATGAACAGGGCTTCCTCGAAAAACTGTTTTTT. It codes for CSANEQGFLEKLFF. The V call is TRBV20-1, the J call TRBJ1-4; TRBD1 is a possible D gene (6 bases). With 4 bases removed from V and 8 bases from J, the gap between germline ends came to 17 bases. From germline, CDR1 is DFQATT and CDR2 SNEGSKA (reference sequence). The CDR3 is made up of 14 amino acids.

V usage is TRBV6-5 and J usage is TRBJ1-5; 9 bases line up with TRBD1. The germline V gene encodes CDR1 MNHEY and CDR2 SVGAGI. The CDR3 totals 15 residues. V shed 6 bases and J 5 bases; nucleotides not matched to a gene: 8. CDR3 DNA sequence: TGTGCCAGCAGCAGCCGGGACAGGGTGGATCAGCCCCAGCATTTT. Encoded protein: CASSSRDRVDQPQHF.

The V and J genes are TRBV5-8 and TRBJ2-7, with a possible D match to TRBD2 (6 bases). V lost 0 bases and J lost 0, with 10 bases in between. The CDR3 sequence is 15 residues long. Germline CDR1 is SGHTS and CDR2 is YDEGEE. Here the CDR3 reads CASSLGGDSSYEQYF. CDR3 bases: TGTGCCAGCAGCTTGGGCGGGGATAGCTCCTACGAGCAGTACTTC.

The chain links TRBV2 to TRBJ1-6; 7 bases line up with TRBD1. V was clipped by 3 bases and J by 6 bases; unmatched bases: 11. Germline loops: CDR1 SNHLY, CDR2 FYNNEI. There are 17 residues in the CDR3. The CDR3 nucleotides are TGTGCCAGCAGTGACAAAATTCCCGGGACAGCTAATTCACCCCTCCACTTT. It translates to CASSDKIPGTANSPLHF.